This T cell receptor (beta chain) stems from a study of blood T cell repertoires in COVID-19. Study background: The origin of the acute and convalescent COVID-19 samples was the United States, Italy and Spain. T cells, B-cell-depleted T cells, or PBMCs provided the cDNA or gDNA that served as material.

Germline CDR1 LGHNA, CDR2 YSLEER. The germline V and J ends were trimmed by 3 bases and 8 bases, with 16 bases remaining between them. The CDR3 has 15 residues. Authors' analysis steps: Amplifying reference gene primers gave estimates of nucleated cell counts. Sequencing used immunoSEQ multiplex PCR; TCRdb keeps in-frame clones, though not all of them. V, J and clone size are those of that table, while D and trimming were read from the DNA. The sample yields under 200,000 clones, approximately 84% seen once. This TCR was recovered from a middle-aged man who had recovered from COVID-19. V gene TRBV4-3 combines with J gene TRBJ1-4; perhaps TRBD1 as D (6 bases). Sample: peripheral blood. Here the CDR3 reads CASSQPGHPGEKLFF. The DNA of the CDR3 is TGCGCCAGCAGCCAGCCGGGACACCCGGGGGAAAAACTGTTTTTT.